A selection of T cell receptor beta chains follows, all from one sample in a study of regulatory T cells in long-lasting Graves disease. In TCRdb, the multiplex PCR reads were re-called with MiXCR into one record per CDR3 protein. The sample has about 420,000 distinct CDR3 sequences, about a sixth seen once. This sample was shared with a second study, whose subject was T cells in Graves' hyperthyroidism and ophthalmopathy.

The sequenced sample was peripheral blood mononuclear cells (PBMCs), obtained at new diagnosis, from a patient treated with antithyroid drugs. The receptors stem from a woman between 18 and 29 years old with Graves disease. Both conserved end residues are part of each CDR3. The order of the fields is V gene, J gene, D gene, clone size, CDR3 protein, CDR3 DNA. D genes are given only for firm matches. Clone size is not always given. Where it is, it says once, few, many or a class for expanded clones.

TRBV5-1	TRBJ2-3	-	many	CASVTEDSTDTQYF	TGCGCCAGCGTTACCGAAGATTCCACAGATACGCAATATTTT
TRBV11-2	TRBJ1-2	TRBD1	-	CASSLGTGRGNHGYTF	TGTGCCAGCAGCTTAGGGACAGGACGGGGTAACCATGGCTACACCTTC
TRBV13	TRBJ1-2	-	-	CASSPTRGRDYFGYTF	TGTGCCAGCAGCCCTACCCGTGGGCGCGACTATTTTGGCTACACCTTC
TRBV7-9	TRBJ2-5	-	-	CASSSRSFQETQYF	TGTGCCAGCAGCTCGCGCTCTTTCCAAGAGACCCAGTACTTC
TRBV4-1	TRBJ2-3	TRBD1	few	CASSQHRQGSDTQYF	TGCGCCAGCAGCCAACACCGACAGGGTTCAGATACGCAGTATTTT
TRBV7-9	TRBJ2-1	-	once	CASSPPRASVIGEQFF	TGTGCCAGCAGCCCCCCCCGGGCTAGCGTGATTGGTGAGCAGTTCTTC
TRBV7-9	TRBJ2-7	-	many	CASTSTGASYEQYF	TGTGCCAGCACCTCGACGGGAGCCTCCTACGAGCAGTACTTC
TRBV28	TRBJ1-4	-	few	CASRNSETNEKLSF	TGTGCCAGCAGAAACTCCGAAACTAATGAAAAACTGTCTTTT
TRBV2	TRBJ2-1	-	many	CASSEVPPVGGEQFF	TGTGCCAGCAGTGAAGTACCACCCGTCGGTGGTGAGCAGTTCTTC
TRBV24-1	TRBJ1-5	-	few	CATSSTRGNSNQPQHF	TGTGCCACCAGTTCGACTCGAGGTAATAGCAATCAGCCCCAGCATTTT
TRBV16	TRBJ2-7	-	many	CASSQFYEQYF	TGTGCCAGCAGCCAATTCTACGAGCAGTACTTC